This entry lists 10 T cell receptor beta chains sequenced from one sample in a study of blood T cells in healthy people across ages. Alongside a J-beta primer mix, a sample-barcoded 5' primer served in a second PCR lasting about 7 to 11 cycles. TCRdb redid the calling of the 5' RACE reads with MiXCR, one entry per CDR3 protein. The sample holds fewer than 1,000,000 distinct CDR3 sequences; around half are singletons and the top ten take 15% to 20%. The sequenced sample consisted of blood. Receptor source: a man older than 75 in good health.

The chain has TRBV14 and TRBJ2-7; possibly TRBD2 for D (7 bases). V lost 3 bases and J lost 5, with 20 bases in between. This CDR3 has 16 amino acids. Germline V gives CDR1 SGHDN, CDR2 FVKESK. CDR3 DNA sequence: TGTGCCAGCAGCCAGGCAACAGCGGGGACACCGAACGAGCAGTACTTC. Translated: CASSQATAGTPNEQYF.

The chain is built from TRBV11-2 and TRBJ2-3; D unclear. Per the germline V gene, CDR1 is SGHAT and CDR2 is FQNNGV. V gave up 7 bases and J gave up 5 bases, with 10 bases separating them. This CDR3 contains 12 residues. The CDR3 region has the DNA TGTGCCAGCACCCAGCCGGGAGATACGCAGTATTTT. Translating gives CASTQPGDTQYF.

This clonotype was counted between two and nine times. A single base separates this from a much larger clone, so it may be a read error. The chain carries TRBV6-2 or TRBV6-3 and TRBJ2-7, with TRBD1 identical over 8 bases. The CDR3 covers 14 residues. Germline CDR1 is MNHEY and CDR2 is SVGEGT. Written as DNA, the CDR3 is TGTGCCAGCAGTGACTCCAGGGGGCGAGACGAGCAGTACTTC. Amino acids: CASSDSRGRDEQYF.

This clonotype was detected only a few times. The rearrangement joins TRBV20-1 to TRBJ1-2; D gene ambiguous. The CDR3 is 13 amino acids. V was pared by 5 bases and J by 3 bases, with 13 bases between. Germline lookup yields CDR1 DFQATT and CDR2 SNEGSKA (reference sequence). This chain's CDR3 is CSASRMEDYGYTF. CDR3 DNA: TGCAGTGCTTCCCGAATGGAGGACTATGGCTACACCTTC.

The chain uses TRBV20-1 and TRBJ2-3, with 10 bases fitting TRBD1. Per germline, CDR1 DFQATT and CDR2 SNEGSKA (reference sequence). The ends lost 6 bases at V and 3 bases at J; junction bases unmatched: 6. The CDR3 consists of 14 residues. The CDR3: CSAPGTGDTDTQYF. CDR3 coding DNA: TGCAGTGCCCCGGGGACAGGGGATACAGATACGCAGTATTTT.

The genes are TRBV20-1 and TRBJ1-5; TRBD1 is a possible D gene (6 bases). Germline CDR1 and CDR2: DFQATT and SNEGSKA (reference sequence). V was cut by 2 bases and J by 5 bases, with 13 bases left in between. CDR3 length: 14 amino acids. In nucleotides, the CDR3 is TGCAGTGCTAGATCGCCAGGGGTGGATCAGCCCCAGCATTTT. Residues: CSARSPGVDQPQHF.

This chain connects TRBV20-1 to TRBJ1-6; 7 bases line up with TRBD1. The CDR3 is made up of 14 amino acids. With V trimmed by 4 bases and J by 10 bases, 10 bases remained unmatched. The germline V gene encodes CDR1 DFQATT and CDR2 SNEGSKA (reference sequence). The CDR3 DNA follows: TGCAGTGCTACACAGACGGCAGGGGGGTCACCCCTCCACTTT. Translation gives CSATQTAGGSPLHF.

The chain couples TRBV7-2 to TRBJ1-5; D perhaps matches TRBD1 (6 bases). This CDR3 spans 16 amino acids. Germline assignment: CDR1 SGHTA and CDR2 FQGNSA. V shed 5 bases and J shed 0 bases, with 14 bases lying between them. This CDR3 reads CASSLLGGNSNQPQHF. As DNA, the CDR3 is TGTGCCAGCAGCCTATTAGGGGGTAATAGCAATCAGCCCCAGCATTTT.

This clonotype has at least ten counts. The chain carries TRBV29-1 and TRBJ2-3; D is uncertain. The CDR3 consists of 12 residues. Trimming took 3 bases from V and 9 from J, leaving 13 bases between them. Looked up from germline, CDR1 is SQVTM and CDR2 is ANQGSEA. The CDR3: CSVDSIPQTQYF. CDR3 DNA sequence: TGCAGCGTTGACTCGATCCCCCAAACGCAGTATTTT.

This clonotype was detected a few times. The chain combines TRBV7-2 with TRBJ2-1, with D perhaps matching TRBD2 (5 bases). Per germline, CDR1 SGHTA and CDR2 FQGNSA. V was clipped by 3 bases and J by 10 bases, with 10 bases between them. The CDR3 has 12 residues. The CDR3, as DNA: TGTGCCAGCAGCTTGGACTGGGTCGAGCAGTTCTTC. It translates to CASSLDWVEQFF.